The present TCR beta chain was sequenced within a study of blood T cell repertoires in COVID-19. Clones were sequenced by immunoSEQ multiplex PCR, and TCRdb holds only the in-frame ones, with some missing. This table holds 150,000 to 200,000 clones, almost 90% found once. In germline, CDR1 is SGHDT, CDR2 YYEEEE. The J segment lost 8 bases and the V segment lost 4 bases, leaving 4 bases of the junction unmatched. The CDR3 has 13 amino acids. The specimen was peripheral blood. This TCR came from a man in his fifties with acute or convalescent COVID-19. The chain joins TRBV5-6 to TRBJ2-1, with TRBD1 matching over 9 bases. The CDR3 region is CASSPGTGYEQFF. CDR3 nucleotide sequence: TGTGCCAGCAGCCCGGGGACAGGGTATGAGCAGTTCTTC. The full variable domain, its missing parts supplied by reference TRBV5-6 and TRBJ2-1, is DAGVTQSPTHLIKTRGQQVTLRCSPKSGHDTVSWYQQALGQGPQFIFQYYEEEERQRGNFPDRFSGHQFPNYSSELNVNALLLGDSALYLCASSPGTGYEQFFGPGTRLTVL.